The next 28 T cell receptor beta chains were all read from a single sample in a study of cytomegalovirus exposure and HLA in healthy donors. In the PCR, 60 Vbeta and 13 Jbeta primers were used. The data were produced by immunoSEQ multiplex PCR, yet TCRdb's version contains in-frame clones alone and is incomplete. Of roughly 63,000 clones in the sample, roughly 80% are singletons; the top ten hold around 25%. The sequencing input was PBMCs. The receptors originated from a woman aged 40 to 55 in good health and CMV-seropositive.

The chain recombines TRBV5-4 with TRBJ1-1; D possibly corresponds to TRBD1 (5 bases). The CDR3 covers 17 residues. V was shortened by 4 bases and J by 0 bases, with 19 bases between the two germline ends. Germline CDR1 and CDR2: SGHNT and YYREEE (reference sequence). CDR3 loop: CASSGGGAGVMNTEAFF. In DNA, the CDR3 is TGTGCCAGCAGCGGAGGAGGGGCGGGAGTGATGAACACTGAAGCTTTCTTT. The full variable domain, rest sourced from reference TRBV5-4 and TRBJ1-1, is ETGVTQSPTHLIKTRGQQVTLRCSSQSGHNTVSWYQQALGQGPQFIFQYYREEENGRGNFPPRFSGLQFPNYSSELNVNALELDDSALYLCASSGGGAGVMNTEAFFGQGTRLTVV.

As concerns this clone: At one of its ends the junction is not consistent with the germline gene, which may arise from a read error. The gene calls are TRBV4-1 and TRBJ2-1; D possibly corresponds to TRBD1 (6 bases). This CDR3 is 18 amino acids long. The germline V gene has CDR1 MGHRA and CDR2 YSYEKL. The CDR3 loop is CASSQDKPDSQPDNGQFF. The CDR3, as DNA: TGCGCCAGCAGCCAAGATAAGCCGGACAGCCAGCCTGACAATGGGCAGTTCTTC.

The genes are TRBV5-1 and TRBJ2-1; no clear D. Germline V gene sequence: CDR1 SGHRS, CDR2 YFSETQ. Deletions cut 6 bases from V and 7 bases from J, with 14 bases between. This CDR3 contains 13 residues. CDR3 bases: TGCGCCAGCACTCGAGTAGTCGGGAATGAGCAGTTCTTC. It translates to CASTRVVGNEQFF. Looking up the rest from reference TRBV5-1 and TRBJ2-1 gives the full variable domain: KAGVTQTPRYLIKTRGQQVTLSCSPISGHRSVSWYQQTPGQGLQFLFEYFSETQRNKGNFPGRFSGRQFSNSRSEMNVSTLELGDSALYLCASTRVVGNEQFFGPGTRLTVL.

This clone was observed a handful of times. This sequence joins TRBV5-1 and TRBJ2-7; perhaps TRBD2 as D (5 bases). The CDR3 length is 12 residues. Deletions cut 3 bases from V and 2 bases from J, with 6 bases between. Germline-derived CDR1 and CDR2 are SGHRS and YFSETQ. The CDR3 region is CASSSGAYEQYF. CDR3 coding DNA: TGCGCCAGCAGCTCCGGGGCCTACGAGCAGTACTTC.

This clone was detected only once. V is TRBV19 and J is TRBJ1-1, with 9 bases identical to TRBD1. V shed 2 bases and J 1 base; nucleotides not matched to a gene: 2. Per the germline V gene, CDR1 is LNHDA and CDR2 is SQIVND (reference sequence). This CDR3 is 15 amino acids long. CDR3 protein: CASSILGQGNTEAFF. The DNA of the CDR3 is TGTGCCAGTAGTATACTGGGACAGGGGAACACTGAAGCTTTCTTT.

In this sample, this clone turned up a few times. The gene calls are TRBV27 and TRBJ2-1; 10 bases fit TRBD1. V lost 6 bases and J lost 7; bases outside the gene matches: 6. This CDR3 comprises 14 residues. Germline V gene sequence: CDR1 MNHEY, CDR2 SMNVEV (reference sequence). For the CDR3, the DNA is TGTGCCAGCAGCCGGGGACAGGGGAGAAATGAGCAGTTCTTC. Protein sequence: CASSRGQGRNEQFF.

The V gene is TRBV10-2, the J gene TRBJ2-7, with D possibly matching TRBD2 (5 bases). CDR1 WSHSY and CDR2 SAAADI come from the germline V gene. The V end lost 7 bases, the J end lost 4 bases, and 11 bases lay between the germline ends. This CDR3 region has 12 residues. The CDR3 spells CASNLPGYEQYF. The CDR3 nucleotides read TGCGCCAGCAATCTGCCGGGGTACGAGCAGTACTTC.

The chain recombines TRBV15 with TRBJ2-7; D gene ambiguous. Trimming pared 0 bases from V and 1 base from J, leaving 16 bases between. The CDR3 sequence is 17 residues long. CDR1 LNHNV and CDR2 YYDKDF come from the germline V gene (reference sequence). The CDR3 nucleotides read TGTGCCACCAGCAGAGATTTCGGGTCAGTTTCATCCTACGAGCAGTACTTC. It specifies CATSRDFGSVSSYEQYF.

The chain joins TRBV29-1 to TRBJ2-1, with 10 bases that match TRBD1. This CDR3 has 15 residues. Germline V gene sequence: CDR1 SQVTM, CDR2 ANQGSEA. V lost 3 bases to trimming and J lost 3 bases; unmatched junction nucleotides: 5. In DNA form, the CDR3 reads TGCAGCGTTGAGCCCGACAGGGGGCTCTACAATGAGCAGTTCTTC. This encodes CSVEPDRGLYNEQFF.

The chain combines TRBV27 with TRBJ2-1; D is uncertain. V was shortened by 5 bases and J by 12 bases, with 23 bases between the two germline ends. The germline gives CDR1 MNHEY, CDR2 SMNVEV (reference sequence). The CDR3 covers 15 residues. The DNA for the CDR3 is TGTGCCAGCAGTGACCGAGAGCTGGGTGGAGTTGGGCAGTTCTTC. This encodes CASSDRELGGVGQFF.

The chain links TRBV2 to TRBJ1-2, with TRBD1 matching over 7 bases. The V gene's germline CDR1 is SNHLY and CDR2 FYNNEI. J was trimmed by 6 bases and V by 7 bases; bases with no gene match: 8. There are 13 residues in the CDR3. CDR3 DNA sequence: TGTGCCAGCAAGGCGGAGGGGGCGCATGGCTACACCTTC. This translates into CASKAEGAHGYTF.

The V and J genes are TRBV7-6 and TRBJ2-2, with D perhaps TRBD1 (5 bases). V dropped 3 bases and J dropped 2 bases, with 7 bases sitting between them. CDR3 length: 14 residues. Germline V gene data show CDR1 as SGHVS and CDR2 as FNYEAQ. The CDR3 is CASSLTDNTGELFF. The DNA for the CDR3 is TGTGCCAGCAGCTTGACAGATAACACCGGGGAGCTGTTTTTT.

This chain links TRBV20-1 with TRBJ1-1; perhaps TRBD1 as D (6 bases). The germline gives CDR1 DFQATT, CDR2 SNEGSKA (reference sequence). The CDR3 loop spans 11 amino acids. V was trimmed by 6 bases and J by 4 bases, leaving 9 bases between them. As DNA, the CDR3 is TGCAGTGCGTTACAGGGCACTGAAGCTTTCTTT. It specifies CSALQGTEAFF.

The V gene is TRBV9, the J gene TRBJ2-1; TRBD1 matches 7 bases. Trimming took 4 bases from V and 7 from J; bases not matched to a gene: 8. CDR1 and CDR2 (germline): SGDLS, YYNGEE. This CDR3 region has 14 residues. The chain's CDR3 is CASSQGVVGNEQFF. The CDR3 DNA reads TGTGCCAGCAGCCAGGGGGTTGTGGGGAATGAGCAGTTCTTC.

The CDR3 is CASSLAGTGATNEKLFF. The CDR3, as DNA: TGCGCCAGCAGCTTGGCCGGGACAGGGGCGACTAATGAAAAACTGTTTTTT. The chain joins TRBV5-1 to TRBJ1-4; 10 nucleotides align to TRBD1. Trimming took 0 bases from V and 2 from J; bases not matched to a gene: 4. The CDR3 has 17 residues. Germline V gives CDR1 SGHRS, CDR2 YFSETQ.

In its sample, this clone was seen once. This sequence joins TRBV18 and TRBJ2-5; D gene unclear. The V gene lost 3 bases and the J gene lost 2 bases, with 10 bases spanning the gap. The CDR3 extends over 14 amino acids. Germline V lookup: CDR1 KGHSH, CDR2 LQKENI. The CDR3 reads CASSPLRSQETQYF. The CDR3 region has the DNA TGTGCCAGCTCACCCCTACGTTCGCAAGAGACCCAGTACTTC. Drawing the rest from reference TRBV18 and TRBJ2-5, the complete variable domain is NAGVMQNPRHLVRRRGQEARLRCSPMKGHSHVYWYRQLPEEGLKFMVYLQKENIIDESGMPKERFSAEFPKEGPSILRIQQVVRGDSAAYFCASSPLRSQETQYFGPGTRLLVL.

This rearrangement joins TRBV7-9 to TRBJ1-1, with 8 bases fitting TRBD1. Per the germline V gene, CDR1 is SEHNR and CDR2 is FQNEAQ (reference sequence). With 1 base clipped from V and 8 bases from J, the junction kept 3 bases outside the gene matches. The CDR3 contains 13 residues. CDR3 bases: TGTGCCAGCAGCTTAGTTGGGGACAGGGAAGCTTTCTTT. This sequence encodes CASSLVGDREAFF.

The rearrangement joins TRBV6-1 to TRBJ2-3; D gene ambiguous. Trimming shortened V by 2 bases and J by 4 bases, and 4 bases separated the two germline ends. The CDR3 sequence is 12 residues long. CDR1 and CDR2 (germline): MNHNS, SASEGT. The CDR3 bases are TGTGCCAGCAGTGAACTAGCAGATACGCAGTATTTT. Translating it yields CASSELADTQYF.

This chain links TRBV6-1 with TRBJ1-1; D call uncertain. Trimming left V 8 bases short and J 1 base short, with 17 bases between. CDR1 is MNHNS, CDR2 SASEGT, per germline. This CDR3 has 15 residues. CDR3 amino acids: CASPGLRTGNTEAFF. CDR3 in DNA: TGTGCCAGCCCGGGTCTTAGAACTGGGAACACTGAAGCTTTCTTT.

This chain links TRBV11-1 with TRBJ1-2; 8 positions match TRBD1. The CDR3 sequence is 15 residues long. In germline, CDR1 is SGHAT, CDR2 FQDESV (reference sequence). V gave up 6 bases and J gave up 2 bases; unmatched junction bases: 8. The chain's CDR3 is CASSYRTGRNYGYTF. CDR3 nucleotide sequence: TGTGCCAGCAGTTACCGGACAGGGAGGAACTATGGCTACACCTTC. The full variable domain, its missing parts supplied by reference TRBV11-1 and TRBJ1-2, is EAEVAQSPRYKITEKSQAVAFWCDPISGHATLYWYRQILGQGPELLVQFQDESVVDDSQLPKDRFSAERLKGVDSTLKIQPAELGDSAMYLCASSYRTGRNYGYTFGSGTRLTVV.

The sample holds a few counts of this clone. The genes are TRBV27 and TRBJ1-5; D may be TRBD1 (6 bases). This CDR3 has 14 residues. Germline assignment: CDR1 MNHEY and CDR2 SMNVEV (reference sequence). V was pared by 7 bases and J by 6 bases, with 16 bases between. The CDR3 nucleotides read TGTGCCAGCATTAAAGACAGGCGAAGTCAGCCCCAGCATTTT. The encoded protein is CASIKDRRSQPQHF.

V is TRBV19 and J is TRBJ1-2, with 7 bases fitting TRBD1. V trimming: 2 bases; J trimming: 2 bases; junction bases outside the gene matches: 2. The CDR3 is 14 amino acids. Germline CDR1 and CDR2: LNHDA and SQIVND (reference sequence). CDR3 sequence: CASSIRGQNYGYTF. In DNA form, the CDR3 reads TGTGCCAGTAGTATAAGGGGGCAGAACTATGGCTACACCTTC.

This clone has a handful of counts. This chain uses TRBV19 with TRBJ1-2; 8 positions agree with TRBD1. Germline-derived CDR1 and CDR2 are LNHDA and SQIVND (reference sequence). This CDR3 is built from 17 residues. V dropped 3 bases and J dropped 7; count of bases not matched to a gene: 16. CDR3 region: CASSIIPLRQGATGYTF. The CDR3 region has the DNA TGTGCCAGTAGTATTATCCCCCTTCGCCAGGGGGCTACTGGCTACACCTTC. The complete variable domain, with remaining parts taken from reference TRBV19 and TRBJ1-2, reads DGGITQSPKYLFRKEGQNVTLSCEQNLNHDAMYWYRQDPGQGLRLIYYSQIVNDFQKGDIAEGYSVSREKKESFPLTVTSAQKNPTAFYLCASSIIPLRQGATGYTFGSGTRLTVV.

CDR3 amino acids: CASRGGATGEQYF. The CDR3 region has the DNA TGTGCCAGCAGGGGAGGCGCCACAGGCGAGCAGTACTTC. This rearrangement joins TRBV7-2 to TRBJ2-5, with a possible D match to TRBD2 (6 bases). The better agreement between TRBJ2-7 and the DNA end casts doubt on the J call. Germline CDR1 SGHTA, CDR2 FQGNSA. This CDR3 has 13 amino acids.

This clone was seen a few times. J is TRBJ1-2 and V is TRBV12-5; perhaps TRBD1 as D (6 bases). V lost 5 bases, J lost 5 bases, and 12 bases lay in between. Germline assignment: CDR1 LGHNT and CDR2 FRNRAP. This CDR3 is 13 amino acids long. In DNA, the CDR3 is TGTGCTAGTGGTCCAGGGGTCGGATATGGCTACACCTTC. Translating it yields CASGPGVGYGYTF.

The chain is built from TRBV7-9 and TRBJ1-1; possible D gene TRBD1, 5 bases. This CDR3 spans 16 amino acids. Per germline, CDR1 SEHNR and CDR2 FQNEAQ (reference sequence). V lost 0 bases and J lost 1, with 12 bases in between. The CDR3 loop is CASSLALGEGNTEAFF. DNA of the CDR3: TGTGCCAGCAGCTTAGCGTTGGGGGAGGGGAACACTGAAGCTTTCTTT. Full variable domain (remainder filled in from reference TRBV7-9 and TRBJ1-1): DTGVSQNPRHKITKRGQNVTFRCDPISEHNRLYWYRQTLGQGPEFLTYFQNEAQLEKSRLLSDRFSAERPKGSFSTLEIQRTEQGDSAMYLCASSLALGEGNTEAFFGQGTRLTVV.

With regard to this clone: A far larger clone is only one base removed, so a read error is likely. CDR3 residues: CASSWGSDTEAFF. CDR3 nucleotides: TGTGCCAGCAGCTGGGGCAGCGACACTGAAGCTTTCTTT. The genes are TRBV5-6 and TRBJ1-1; D may be TRBD1 (5 bases). V lost 3 bases and J 3 bases, leaving 9 bases between the germline ends. Per germline, CDR1 SGHDT and CDR2 YYEEEE. The CDR3 sequence is 13 residues long.

The chain uses TRBV4-3 and TRBJ2-3, with 10 nucleotides matching TRBD1. Germline trimming cut 4 bases from V and 4 bases from J; bases unmatched to any gene: 8. CDR1 is LGHNA and CDR2 is YSLEER in the germline V gene. The CDR3 sequence is 16 residues long. DNA for the CDR3: TGCGCCAGCAGCCGCAGACAGGGGGCGACCCCAGATACGCAGTATTTT. It specifies CASSRRQGATPDTQYF.